A selection of T cell receptor beta chains follows, all from one sample in a study of cytomegalovirus exposure and HLA in healthy donors. Here immunoSEQ multiplex PCR was the method, and the copy in TCRdb shows in-frame clones only, minus some. The sample records some 150,000 clones, roughly 80% being singletons. The sequenced sample consisted of PBMCs. These receptors were collected from a woman aged 25 to 45 in good health and CMV-seronegative. The CDR3 runs from the conserved cysteine through the conserved F or W. D genes are given only for firm matches. For some rows the clone size is stated as once, few or many, or as a class when expanded; others skip it.

-	TRBV19	-	TRBJ1-1	CAALRGNTEAFF	TGTGCCGCCCTAAGGGGGAACACTGAAGCTTTCTTT
-	TRBV5-1	TRBD2	TRBJ2-1	CASSASGLAGTFNEQFF	TGCGCCAGCAGCGCCTCGGGACTAGCGGGAACGTTCAATGAGCAGTTCTTC
-	TRBV4-1	-	TRBJ2-3	CASSQGPWPNTQYF	TGCGCCAGCAGCCAAGGCCCTTGGCCCAATACGCAGTATTTT
few	TRBV6-1	-	TRBJ1-3	CASRHISGNTIYF	TGTGCCAGCCGACACATCTCTGGAAACACCATATATTTT
-	TRBV5-1	-	TRBJ2-3	CASSFRGSTDTQYF	TGCGCCAGCAGCTTCCGCGGTAGCACAGATACGCAGTATTTT
once	TRBV2	-	TRBJ2-6	CASSATGVGANVLTF	TGTGCCAGCAGCGCCACGGGGGTAGGGGCCAACGTCCTGACTTTC
-	TRBV27	-	TRBJ1-3	CASSLSSFSSGNTIYF	TGTGCCAGCAGTTTATCATCTTTCTCTTCTGGAAACACCATATATTTT
-	TRBV5-6	TRBD2	TRBJ2-7	CASSLDSGSSYEQYF	TGTGCCAGCAGCTTGGACAGCGGGAGCTCCTACGAGCAGTACTTC
-	TRBV28	TRBD1	TRBJ2-7	CASSLSTGGPSYEQYF	TGTGCCAGCAGCCTCTCAACAGGGGGCCCCTCCTACGAGCAGTACTTC
-	TRBV9	TRBD2	TRBJ2-1	CASSVGGRYNEQFF	TGTGCCAGCAGCGTAGGCGGGAGGTACAATGAGCAGTTCTTC
-	TRBV20-1	-	TRBJ2-2	CSAIEAGELFF	TGCAGTGCTATTGAGGCCGGGGAGCTGTTTTTT
-	TRBV30	-	TRBJ1-4	CAWSVQGGNEKLFF	TGTGCCTGGAGTGTACAGGGAGGGAATGAAAAACTGTTTTTT
-	TRBV18	-	TRBJ2-5	CASSLQTGQETQYF	TGTGCCAGCTCACTACAGACAGGACAAGAGACCCAGTACTTC
-	TRBV28	TRBD1	TRBJ1-2	CASSTLGDRGNSAYGYTF	TGTGCCAGCTCGACCCTAGGAGACAGGGGGAATTCAGCTTATGGCTACACCTTC
few	TRBV2	TRBD1	TRBJ1-4	CASSNQGDKLFF	TGTGCCAGCAGTAACCAGGGGGACAAACTGTTTTTT
once	TRBV30	-	TRBJ1-5	CAWHIQSSSNQPQHF	TGTGCCTGGCATATACAGAGCTCCTCCAATCAGCCCCAGCATTTT
-	TRBV5-1	TRBD1	TRBJ2-7	CASSPRWDSYEQYF	TGCGCCAGCAGCCCGCGATGGGACAGCTACGAGCAGTACTTC
-	TRBV2	TRBD2	TRBJ2-1	CASRVDSGTFQFF	TGTGCCAGCAGGGTGGATAGCGGGACCTTTCAGTTCTTC
-	TRBV7-8	-	TRBJ1-3	CASSLIWSISGNTIYF	TGTGCCAGCAGCTTGATTTGGTCTATCTCTGGAAACACCATATATTTT
-	TRBV19	TRBD2	TRBJ2-3	CASSRALAGGTDTQYF	TGTGCCAGTAGTCGGGCGCTAGCGGGGGGCACAGATACGCAGTATTTT
-	TRBV5-1	TRBD2	TRBJ2-5	CASSGRTSGEETQYF	TGCGCCAGCAGCGGGAGGACTAGCGGGGAAGAGACCCAGTACTTC
-	TRBV11-2	TRBD1	TRBJ1-1	CASSPGQGSLDTEAFF	TGTGCCAGCAGCCCCGGACAGGGCTCCTTAGACACTGAAGCTTTCTTT
-	TRBV5-1	TRBD1	TRBJ2-3	CASVTGTDRIFGTDTQYF	TGCGCCAGCGTAACCGGGACAGACCGCATATTTGGCACAGATACGCAGTATTTT
-	TRBV2	-	TRBJ2-7	CASRKEGGGWFYEQYF	TGTGCCAGCAGGAAAGAGGGCGGGGGCTGGTTCTACGAGCAGTACTTC
-	TRBV6-1	-	TRBJ2-2	CASSDPVLPNTGELFF	TGTGCCAGCAGTGACCCGGTCCTCCCGAACACCGGGGAGCTGTTTTTT
-	TRBV27	TRBD1	TRBJ1-5	CASSSQGGRLSNQPQHF	TGTGCCAGCAGTTCCCAGGGGGGTCGTCTGAGCAATCAGCCCCAGCATTTT
-	TRBV19	TRBD1	TRBJ2-1	CASSPNPGQHEQFF	TGTGCCAGTAGTCCAAACCCGGGACAGCATGAGCAGTTCTTC
once	TRBV6-5	-	TRBJ2-2	CASSYEESRTGELFF	TGTGCCAGCAGTTACGAAGAATCTCGGACCGGGGAGCTGTTTTTT
-	TRBV5-4	TRBD2	TRBJ2-5	CASSLPGLAGLRETQYF	TGTGCCAGCAGCTTGCCGGGACTAGCGGGATTAAGGGAGACCCAGTACTTC
few	TRBV6-1	TRBD2	TRBJ2-7	CASSEASGVGYEQYF	TGTGCCAGCAGTGAGGCTAGCGGGGTGGGCTACGAGCAGTACTTC
-	TRBV18	-	TRBJ1-2	CASSIDNLRGYTF	TGTGCCAGCTCCATCGACAATCTAAGGGGCTACACCTTC
few	TRBV30	-	TRBJ1-6	CAWSVLTVNSPLHF	TGTGCCTGGAGTGTACTGACAGTAAATTCACCCCTCCACTTT
few	TRBV6-1	TRBD1	TRBJ1-1	CASSRGTGAEAFF	TGTGCCAGCAGTAGGGGGACAGGTGCTGAAGCTTTCTTT
-	TRBV9	TRBD2	TRBJ2-3	CASSVSSGATDTQYF	TGTGCCAGCAGCGTTTCTAGCGGGGCTACAGATACGCAGTATTTT
once	TRBV9	TRBD1	TRBJ1-2	CASSEGQGSDWVYGYTF	TGTGCCAGCAGCGAAGGACAGGGATCAGACTGGGTCTATGGCTACACCTTC
-	TRBV27	-	TRBJ1-1	CASSLLAGWSTEAFF	TGTGCCAGCAGTTTATTGGCGGGGTGGAGCACTGAAGCTTTCTTT
-	TRBV19	TRBD1	TRBJ2-5	CASSTGTAQETQYF	TGTGCCAGTAGTACCGGGACAGCACAAGAGACCCAGTACTTC
few	TRBV4-3	TRBD1	TRBJ2-7	CASSQGFQGAYEQYF	TGCGCCAGCAGCCAAGGCTTCCAGGGGGCCTACGAGCAGTACTTC
-	TRBV7-9	-	TRBJ1-2	CASSLGGVGYYGYTF	TGTGCCAGCAGCTTAGGGGGCGTGGGATACTATGGCTACACCTTC
-	TRBV7-9	-	TRBJ2-2	CASSLRRTGSRNTGELFF	TGTGCCAGCAGCTTGAGAAGAACAGGGAGCAGGAACACCGGGGAGCTGTTTTTT
-	TRBV29-1	TRBD2	TRBJ2-1	CSVSTSGSYNEQFF	TGCAGCGTCAGTACTAGCGGGAGTTACAATGAGCAGTTCTTC
-	TRBV10-3	-	TRBJ2-1	CAISDPRTPLVDEQFF	TGTGCCATCAGTGACCCAAGGACTCCCCTTGTCGATGAGCAGTTCTTC
-	TRBV30	-	TRBJ1-6	CAWSPGGGPDSPPHF	TGTGCCTGGAGTCCGGGGGGCGGTCCTGACTCACCCCCCCACTTT
-	TRBV27	TRBD2	TRBJ2-3	CASSFRLAGTDTQYF	TGTGCCAGCAGTTTTAGACTAGCGGGCACAGATACGCAGTATTTT
-	TRBV18	TRBD1	TRBJ1-4	CASSPETTGTGGEKLFF	TGTGCCAGCTCACCGGAAACAACCGGGACAGGGGGTGAAAAACTGTTTTTT
-	TRBV21-1	-	TRBJ2-7	CASSTFSGEQYF	TGTGCCAGCAGCACGTTTAGCGGCGAGCAGTACTTC
few	TRBV6-6	-	TRBJ1-3	CASSRDTIYF	TGTGCCAGCAGCCGGGACACCATATATTTT
-	TRBV18	-	TRBJ2-4	CASSPGGWENIQYF	TGTGCCAGCTCACCAGGAGGATGGGAAAACATTCAGTACTTC
-	TRBV10-1	-	TRBJ2-6	CASSVKSLGANVLTF	TGCGCCAGCAGTGTGAAGAGTCTGGGGGCCAACGTCCTGACTTTC
-	TRBV7-9	-	TRBJ1-5	CASSKDGDQPQHF	TGTGCCAGCAGCAAAGACGGGGATCAGCCCCAGCATTTT
-	TRBV7-9	-	TRBJ2-3	CASSLGGHSTDTQYF	TGTGCCAGCAGCTTAGGAGGGCATAGCACAGATACGCAGTATTTT
once	TRBV29-1	-	TRBJ1-1	CSSAAGQMNTEAFF	TGCAGCTCCGCCGCGGGCCAGATGAACACTGAAGCTTTCTTT
-	TRBV5-1	-	TRBJ2-6	CASSLGGSSSGANVLTF	TGCGCCAGCAGCTTGGGGGGCAGTTCCTCTGGGGCCAACGTCCTGACTTTC
few	TRBV9	-	TRBJ1-4	CASSATSGKLGEKLFF	TGTGCCAGCAGCGCAACATCAGGGAAGCTCGGGGAAAAACTGTTTTTT
-	TRBV18	TRBD1	TRBJ1-1	CASSLQGVNTEAFF	TGTGCCAGCTCACTACAGGGGGTAAACACTGAAGCTTTCTTT
-	TRBV4-2	TRBD2	TRBJ2-3	CASSQEGLAGEGADTQYF	TGTGCCAGCAGCCAAGAAGGACTAGCGGGAGAGGGGGCAGATACGCAGTATTTT
-	TRBV5-5	TRBD1	TRBJ1-6	CASSSTSGTENSPLHF	TGTGCCAGCAGCTCAACGTCCGGGACAGAAAATTCACCCCTCCACTTT
-	TRBV7-9	TRBD2	TRBJ2-3	CASSLVRSGRRGDTQYF	TGTGCCAGCAGCTTAGTTCGTAGCGGGAGGCGGGGGGATACGCAGTATTTT
-	TRBV11-2	-	TRBJ2-2	CASSHGWRRSHSGELFF	TGTGCCAGCAGCCATGGGTGGAGACGAAGCCATAGCGGGGAGCTGTTTTTT
-	TRBV27	TRBD2	TRBJ2-7	CASSSGTTSYEQYF	TGTGCCAGCAGTTCCGGGACTACCTCCTACGAGCAGTACTTC